Below, 32 T cell receptor beta chains from the same sample are listed, as sequenced in a study of shared clonotypes between healthy human individuals. The protocol was immunoSEQ multiplex PCR, while the TCRdb copy is restricted to in-frame clones and leaves out a portion. The sample contains 1.6 million or so clones, roughly 98.5% of which appear only once. Material: naive CD4+ T cells sorted from blood. The subset: CD45RA+ positively selected. These receptors came from a man aged 25-45 years in good health.

This chain connects TRBV6-6 to TRBJ2-5; 7 bases match TRBD1. Germline loops: CDR1 MNHNY, CDR2 SVGAGI (reference sequence). The CDR3 has 14 residues. V lost 5 bases to trimming and J lost 2 bases; unmatched junction nucleotides: 5. In nucleotides, the CDR3 is TGTGCCAGCAGTACCCCGACAGGGCAAGAGACCCAGTACTTC. This gives the protein CASSTPTGQETQYF.

The chain carries TRBV7-2 and TRBJ2-1; D is undetermined. The germline gives CDR1 SGHTA, CDR2 FQGNSA. This CDR3 has 14 residues. Trimming left V 5 bases short and J 4 bases short, with 12 bases between. CDR3 protein: CASSRRWGYNEQFF. Written as DNA, the CDR3 is TGTGCCAGCAGCCGAAGGTGGGGTTACAATGAGCAGTTCTTC.

The chain links TRBV18 to TRBJ2-7; a possible D gene is TRBD1 (5 bases). From germline, CDR1 is KGHSH and CDR2 LQKENI. The CDR3 length is 13 residues. The V gene lost 3 bases and the J gene lost 3 bases, with 9 bases spanning the gap. CDR3 bases: TGTGCCAGCTCACCTTCGACAGACTACGAGCAGTACTTC. Protein: CASSPSTDYEQYF.

The CDR3 sequence: CASSLFRGFSGNTIYF. CDR3 sequence (DNA): TGTGCCAGCAGTTTATTCCGGGGATTCTCTGGAAACACCATATATTTT. V is TRBV28 and J is TRBJ1-3; D unclear. Germline CDR1 is MDHEN and CDR2 is SYDVKM. V was pared by 1 base and J by 0 bases, with 10 bases between. The CDR3 extends over 16 amino acids.

The chain couples TRBV7-9 to TRBJ2-1, with D uncertain. V was shortened by 5 bases and J by 14 bases, with 16 bases between the two germline ends. Germline V gene data show CDR1 as SEHNR and CDR2 as FQNEAQ (reference sequence). This CDR3 spans 12 amino acids. The CDR3 nucleotides read TGTGCCAGCAGCCCAGGCCAGCATGGGGAGTTCTTC. Its translation is CASSPGQHGEFF.

The chain has TRBV2 and TRBJ2-3; D is unresolved. Trimming removed 7 bases from V and 2 bases from J, with 7 bases in between. Germline V gives CDR1 SNHLY, CDR2 FYNNEI. The CDR3 extends over 12 amino acids. The CDR3 loop reads CASTLNTDTQYF. The CDR3 DNA is TGTGCCAGCACCCTCAACACAGATACGCAGTATTTT.

The chain is built from TRBV5-6 and TRBJ1-4, with D tentatively TRBD1 (6 bases). Germline V gene lookup returns CDR1 SGHDT and CDR2 YYEEEE. The CDR3 totals 15 residues. The V and J ends lost 0 bases and 4 bases respectively, with 10 bases between them. CDR3 protein: CASSLGTEHNEKLFF. The CDR3 DNA reads TGTGCCAGCAGCTTGGGGACAGAGCATAATGAAAAACTGTTTTTT.

The chain couples TRBV5-6 to TRBJ2-1; possibly TRBD2 for D (5 bases). CDR3 length equals 13 residues. The V end lost 4 bases, the J end lost 7 bases, and 12 bases lay between the germline ends. Germline V gene data show CDR1 as SGHDT and CDR2 as YYEEEE. CDR3 sequence reads: CASSPEAENEQFF. The CDR3 DNA follows: TGTGCCAGCAGCCCGGAAGCGGAAAATGAGCAGTTCTTC.

The gene calls are TRBV7-9 and TRBJ2-7; D call uncertain. The CDR3 covers 13 residues. Germline V gene data show CDR1 as SEHNR and CDR2 as FQNEAQ (reference sequence). V was shortened by 5 bases and J by 5 bases, with 13 bases between the two germline ends. The DNA of the CDR3 is TGTGCCAGCAGCGCGATACAGAACCACGAGCAGTACTTC. Translation gives CASSAIQNHEQYF.

The chain links TRBV5-4 to TRBJ1-3; unclear D gene. Germline values: CDR1 SGHNT, CDR2 YYREEE (reference sequence). CDR3 length: 16 residues. Trimming left V 3 bases short and J 4 bases short, with 17 bases between. CDR3 nucleotide sequence: TGTGCCAGCAGCTCTGGGGATTTGGGTAACGGAAACACCATATATTTT. This sequence encodes CASSSGDLGNGNTIYF.

This chain uses TRBV19 with TRBJ2-3; tentatively, D is TRBD2 (8 bases). The V gene's germline CDR1 is LNHDA and CDR2 SQIVND (reference sequence). This CDR3 has 20 residues. The germline V and J ends were trimmed by 10 bases and 2 bases, with 34 bases remaining between them. The CDR3: CATRDRGGQSARGHTDTQYF. The CDR3 region has the DNA TGTGCCACTAGGGATCGGGGGGGACAGTCCGCTCGGGGACACACAGATACGCAGTATTTT.

The chain joins TRBV18 to TRBJ2-7; 7 bases line up with TRBD1. Per germline, CDR1 KGHSH and CDR2 LQKENI. The CDR3 length is 13 residues. Losses at the gene ends were 8 bases for V and 2 bases for J; bases not matched to a gene: 6. CDR3 region: CASATGQPYEQYF. The CDR3 DNA reads as TGTGCCAGCGCTACGGGACAGCCCTACGAGCAGTACTTC.

The V gene is TRBV6-5, the J gene TRBJ2-7; maybe TRBD1 (6 bases). This CDR3 comprises 14 residues. Germline V lookup: CDR1 MNHEY, CDR2 SVGAGI. Deletions cut 11 bases from V and 4 bases from J, with 21 bases between. This CDR3 reads CAPGARGAGYEQYF. CDR3 nucleotides: TGTGCCCCAGGGGCACGGGGCGCCGGGTACGAGCAGTACTTC.

This rearrangement joins TRBV28 to TRBJ2-2; D might be TRBD2 (5 bases). Trimming left V 5 bases short and J 4 bases short, with 14 bases between. Germline assignment: CDR1 MDHEN and CDR2 SYDVKM. This CDR3 region has 15 residues. CDR3: CASSMTRLPTGELFF. CDR3 sequence (DNA): TGTGCCAGCAGTATGACCCGACTACCCACCGGGGAGCTGTTTTTT.

Concerning this clone itself: Within the sample, other DNA sequences also encode this same CDR3. The chain links TRBV19 to TRBJ2-5, with 11 bases lining up with TRBD1. In germline, CDR1 is LNHDA, CDR2 SQIVND (reference sequence). The CDR3 is 15 residues long. V dropped 6 bases and J dropped 4; count of bases not matched to a gene: 7. The DNA of the CDR3 is TGTGCCAGTAGCCCAGGACAGGGGGCCGGAGAGACCCAGTACTTC. This encodes CASSPGQGAGETQYF.

V and J are TRBV7-9 and TRBJ1-1, with D perhaps TRBD1 (5 bases). V shed 0 bases and J shed 4 bases, with 15 bases lying between them. The germline CDR1 and CDR2 sequences are SEHNR and FQNEAQ (reference sequence). The CDR3 is 16 residues long. CDR3 protein: CASSLALSGGVTEAFF. In nucleotides, the CDR3 is TGTGCCAGCAGCTTAGCTCTCTCTGGGGGGGTCACTGAAGCTTTCTTT.

The chain recombines TRBV7-8 with TRBJ2-5; D may match TRBD1 or TRBD2 (5 bases each). Trimming cost V 5 bases and J 1 base, with 11 bases left between them. CDR1 is SGHVS and CDR2 is FQNEAQ in the germline V gene. This CDR3 has 14 amino acids. CDR3: CASSLPGGQETQYF. The CDR3 DNA reads TGTGCCAGCAGCCTTCCTGGGGGCCAAGAGACCCAGTACTTC.

The chain uses TRBV15 and TRBJ2-1; D not certain. With 1 base removed from V and 0 bases from J, the gap between germline ends came to 4 bases. Germline CDR1 is LNHNV and CDR2 is YYDKDF (reference sequence). The CDR3 has 14 residues. In DNA form, the CDR3 reads TGTGCCACCAGCAGAGTGAGCTCCTACAATGAGCAGTTCTTC. It specifies CATSRVSSYNEQFF.

The chain uses TRBV5-1 and TRBJ2-5; 11 nucleotides agree with TRBD2. Germline CDR1 reads SGHRS; CDR2 reads YFSETQ. V lost 5 bases and J lost 5; bases outside the gene matches: 14. The CDR3 spans 17 residues. In nucleotides, the CDR3 is TGCGCCAGCAGTCGCGAACCAACTAGCGGGAGTGGTGAGACCCAGTACTTC. Translating it yields CASSREPTSGSGETQYF.

The rearrangement joins TRBV7-9 to TRBJ2-2; weak D call: TRBD2 (5 bases). Trimming removed 2 bases at V and 6 bases at J, with 7 bases between. CDR1 SEHNR and CDR2 FQNEAQ come from the germline V gene (reference sequence). The CDR3 length is 13 residues. CDR3 residues: CASSLSGAGELFF. The CDR3 DNA is TGTGCCAGCAGCTTAAGCGGCGCCGGGGAGCTGTTTTTT. Variable domain in full (rest from reference TRBV7-9 and TRBJ2-2): DTGVSQNPRHKITKRGQNVTFRCDPISEHNRLYWYRQTLGQGPEFLTYFQNEAQLEKSRLLSDRFSAERPKGSFSTLEIQRTEQGDSAMYLCASSLSGAGELFFGEGSRLTVL.

J is TRBJ1-2 and V is TRBV7-9; 11 bases fit TRBD1. Trimming removed 5 bases from V and 2 bases from J; junction bases left unmatched: 4. Germline V gives CDR1 SEHNR, CDR2 FQNEAQ (reference sequence). The CDR3 sequence is 15 residues long. The CDR3 coding sequence is TGTGCCAGCAGCGGACAGGGGGCGCGAAACTATGGCTACACCTTC. Its protein is CASSGQGARNYGYTF.

The chain combines TRBV7-9 with TRBJ2-2; D is unresolved. CDR1 and CDR2 (germline): SEHNR, FQNEAQ (reference sequence). This CDR3 spans 13 amino acids. Trimming removed 5 bases from V and 7 bases from J, with 11 bases in between. In DNA form, the CDR3 reads TGTGCCAGCAGCCTTCCAGTCAGCGGGGAGCTGTTTTTT. The encoded protein is CASSLPVSGELFF. Full variable domain (remainder filled in from reference TRBV7-9 and TRBJ2-2): DTGVSQNPRHKITKRGQNVTFRCDPISEHNRLYWYRQTLGQGPEFLTYFQNEAQLEKSRLLSDRFSAERPKGSFSTLEIQRTEQGDSAMYLCASSLPVSGELFFGEGSRLTVL.

V usage is TRBV28 and J usage is TRBJ2-7, with D unresolved. CDR1 is MDHEN and CDR2 is SYDVKM in the germline V gene. The germline V and J ends were trimmed by 2 bases and 1 base, with 6 bases remaining between them. The CDR3 is 13 amino acids. CDR3 region: CASSLPQSYEQYF. The CDR3 DNA is TGTGCCAGCAGTTTACCTCAGTCCTACGAGCAGTACTTC.

The V call is TRBV18, the J call TRBJ2-3; 13 positions agree with TRBD2. The germline CDR1 and CDR2 sequences are KGHSH and LQKENI. V gave up 6 bases and J gave up 7 bases; unmatched junction bases: 13. CDR3 length: 17 amino acids. The CDR3 sequence: CASSMTYGTSGKYTQYF. CDR3 nucleotides: TGTGCCAGCTCCATGACCTATGGGACTAGCGGGAAGTATACGCAGTATTTT.

V gene TRBV29-1 combines with J gene TRBJ1-1, with D perhaps TRBD1 (6 bases). This CDR3 is 14 amino acids long. V lost 3 bases to trimming and J lost 11 bases, with 22 bases between them. Germline CDR1 is SQVTM and CDR2 is ANQGSEA. The CDR3 DNA is TGCAGCGTTGAGGACAGTGGGGGTTCGGAGATTGCTTTCTTT. It specifies CSVEDSGGSEIAFF. The variable domain in full, with the rest retrieved from reference TRBV29-1 and TRBJ1-1, is SAVISQKPSRDICQRGTSLTIQCQVDSQVTMMFWYRQQPGQSLTLIATANQGSEATYESGFVIDKFPISRPNLTFSTLTVSNMSPEDSSIYLCSVEDSGGSEIAFFGQGTRLTVV.

This chain connects TRBV6-5 to TRBJ1-2; the D is unclear. This CDR3 is 14 amino acids long. The V end lost 4 bases, the J end lost 2 bases, and 11 bases lay between the germline ends. Per germline, CDR1 MNHEY and CDR2 SVGAGI. CDR3 residues: CASSLTGFNYGYTF. Here the CDR3 DNA reads TGTGCCAGCAGTTTAACGGGATTCAACTATGGCTACACCTTC.

This chain joins TRBV14 and TRBJ2-2, with TRBD2 matching over 10 bases. The CDR3 spans 16 residues. Germline trimming cut 4 bases from V and 6 bases from J; bases unmatched to any gene: 8. Germline-derived CDR1 and CDR2 are SGHDN and FVKESK. CDR3 DNA sequence: TGTGCCAGCAGCCGACGACCTAGCGGGAGTGCCGGGGAGCTGTTTTTT. Its protein product is CASSRRPSGSAGELFF.

The V and J genes are TRBV7-2 and TRBJ2-1; TRBD1 agrees at 9 bases. This CDR3 is built from 19 residues. J lost 4 bases, V lost 5 bases, and 18 bases had no gene match. The germline gives CDR1 SGHTA, CDR2 FQGNSA. The CDR3 is CASSHGTGKQRALYNEQFF. The CDR3 nucleotides read TGTGCCAGCAGCCACGGGACAGGGAAGCAGCGGGCCCTTTACAATGAGCAGTTCTTC. Full variable domain (rest looked up from reference TRBV7-2 and TRBJ2-1): GAGVSQSPSNKVTEKGKDVELRCDPISGHTALYWYRQSLGQGLEFLIYFQGNSAPDKSGLPSDRFSAERTGGSVSTLTIQRTQQEDSAVYLCASSHGTGKQRALYNEQFFGPGTRLTVL.

This clone appeared a single time. The V call is TRBV10-1, the J call TRBJ2-7; 7 bases agree with TRBD1. The V segment lost 5 bases and the J segment 3 bases; nucleotides outside the gene matches: 4. Germline assignment: CDR1 WNHNN and CDR2 SYGVQD (reference sequence). CDR3 length: 13 amino acids. The CDR3 DNA sequence: TGCGCCAGCAGTCGGGACAGCAGCTACGAGCAGTACTTC. Protein: CASSRDSSYEQYF.

The chain carries TRBV5-4 and TRBJ2-5; TRBD2 matches at 8 bases. Unmatched junction bases numbered 8, after V lost 5 bases and J lost 5 bases. In germline, CDR1 is SGHNT, CDR2 YYREEE (reference sequence). This CDR3 region has 14 residues. This chain's CDR3 is CASSRPGGKETQYF. CDR3 sequence (DNA): TGTGCCAGCAGTCGTCCGGGAGGGAAGGAGACCCAGTACTTC.

The table lists this clone with a count of one. The chain couples TRBV5-3 to TRBJ2-2; possible D gene TRBD1, 6 bases. TRBV5-3 is sorted into the ORF group, with uncertain function. This CDR3 is built from 12 residues. CDR3 DNA sequence: TGTCGGACAGAATCCTACGCCGGGGAGCTGTTTTTT. Protein product: CRTESYAGELFF.

The chain recombines TRBV6-5 with TRBJ1-5; D is ambiguous. CDR1 is MNHEY, CDR2 SVGAGI, per germline. This CDR3 region has 14 residues. The germline V and J ends were trimmed by 2 bases and 3 bases, with 8 bases remaining between them. CDR3 nucleotides: TGTGCCAGCAGTTACGGGCAGGACAATCAGCCCCAGCATTTT. Protein product: CASSYGQDNQPQHF.